This T cell receptor (beta chain) was retrieved from a study of T cell repertoires in cytomegalovirus infection. Study as a whole: Shared public TCR beta signatures pointed to both CMV infection and a matching HLA type. General study results and limits: The ex vivo response was dominated by HLA-C-restricted CMV-specific TCR beta clonotypes. Frequencies of public TCR beta families were cumulated, and this identified carriers of CMV plus the relevant HLA.

MiXCR, run by TCRdb on the reads, gives a single entry per CDR3 protein. The table records around 530,000 distinct CDR3 sequences, approximately 25% of them present only once. V shed 0 bases and J 3 bases; nucleotides not matched to a gene: 9. The germline V gene has CDR1 LNHDA and CDR2 SQIVND (reference sequence). CDR3 length: 17 amino acids. About this clonotype itself: Antigen: not known.

V gene TRBV19 combines with J gene TRBJ2-3; 7 bases map to TRBD2. The sequencing input was PBMCs. This clonotype originated in a human donor in good health (CMV status not recorded). Some clones in this sample may be carry-over from other donors' samples. CDR3 region: CASSIEVLAGATDTQYF. CDR3 DNA: TGTGCCAGTAGTATAGAAGTCCTCGCGGGAGCAACAGATACGCAGTATTTT.